The T cell receptor (beta chain) under discussion was sequenced for a study of T cell repertoires in cytomegalovirus infection. Whole-study context: Evidence of both CMV infection and a matching HLA type came from public TCR beta signatures.

TCRdb re-called the reads with MiXCR, one entry per CDR3 protein. The sample holds a few hundred thousand distinct CDR3 sequences, 17% seen once. Regarding this clonotype: Its antigen remains unidentified.

Trimming removed 5 bases from V and 5 bases from J, with 17 bases in between. Germline CDR1 reads SGHNT; CDR2 reads YYREEE (reference sequence). The length of the CDR3 is 15 residues. Overall study results and limits: Cumulative frequency (of public TCR beta family members) identified carriers of CMV plus the relevant HLA. HLA-C-restricted CMV clonotypes gave the most frequent clonotype in two of eight donors.

The sequenced material came from PBMCs. The chain couples TRBV5-4 to TRBJ2-1; a possible D gene is TRBD2 (5 bases). This sequence was found in a human donor in good health (CMV status not recorded). Some clones in this sample may be carry-over from other donors' samples. The DNA of the CDR3 is TGTGCCAGCAGTCCCCCAGGACTTCTAAACAATGAGCAGTTCTTC. As protein: CASSPPGLLNNEQFF. The whole variable domain, remainder taken from reference TRBV5-4 and TRBJ2-1, is ETGVTQSPTHLIKTRGQQVTLRCSSQSGHNTVSWYQQALGQGPQFIFQYYREEENGRGNFPPRFSGLQFPNYSSELNVNALELDDSALYLCASSPPGLLNNEQFFGPGTRLTVL.